This TCR beta chain was sequenced in a study of cytomegalovirus exposure and HLA in healthy donors (dated by TCRdb to the late 2010s). Study-level background: An earlier analysis of under 600 of the donors reported 250 to 300 Gb of sequence data and roughly 100 million unique TCR beta sequences from some 180 million T cells. Among some 410 genotyped donors of the cohort, an average of approximately 220,000 unique TCR beta nucleotide sequences was sequenced per donor, of which about 19% were non-productive. The number of typed donors differed by locus: about 620-630 for A, B, C, DRB1 and DQB1; some 540 for DQA1; approximately 610 for DPA1; and around 490 for DPB1. HLA typing covered class I and class II loci at four-digit resolution. Of the 300 to 400 genotyped donors, around 81% fell in the genetic ancestry cluster associated with self-reported Caucasian donors. The study used immunosequencing to profile the T cell repertoires of around 600 subjects and linked those repertoires to cytomegalovirus serostatus. An earlier analysis of fewer than 750 of the donors used high-throughput TCR beta sequencing to judge whether each TCR beta V gene segment behaved as functional or pseudogenic. An early release that covered about 600 HLA-typed donors contained approximately 290 gigabases of sequencing data and 80 million or so unique TCR sequences. A separate validation cohort of about 110 different subjects was used in addition to the roughly 670-subject first cohort. The later analysis used no new phenotypic data to find candidate immune exposures, relying instead on TCR beta sequences and their occurrence across donors. A later analysis re-examined previously published TCR beta repertoires from 610 or so donors and added high-resolution HLA genotyping to investigate patterns of TCR occurrence. Donor age, sex, ethnicity and CMV serostatus were compiled together with the repertoire data. In a later genetic analysis, genome-wide SNP genotypes for about 65% of the roughly 670 donors were used, and that subset was treated as a discovery cohort. The aim of the study was to test whether cataloging public T cell receptors could identify signatures of past pathogen exposure. All discovery cohort repertoires had been generated using a single sequencing platform. Four to six DR-DQ haplotypes were handled as single units for association and clustering, since linkage in the cohort was strong. To predict cytomegalovirus infection status, the study brought together high-throughput TCR immunosequencing, statistical association of individual TCRs with disease status, and machine learning.

Comment on this clone: Its target antigen remains unknown. No per-base quality is available; no much larger clone lies one base away.

In total, roughly 670 healthy bone marrow donors made up the cohort. At the time of sampling, every cohort member was nominally healthy, though immune exposures that went unrecorded were likely present. Of the approximately 700 cohort members, around 280 had positive CMV serostatus and 350 to 450 had negative CMV serostatus, and CMV serostatus was not recorded for the donor. Every donor gave a peripheral blood sample, and the peripheral blood mononuclear cells from that sample were used for TCR beta sequencing. Genomic DNA extraction from the blood cell samples was performed with the Qiagen DNeasy Blood Extraction Kit. Overall study outcomes, separate from this receptor: A group of highly shared sequence variants was considered likely to be a technical artifact of the sequencing pipeline. Only TCR beta chains were sequenced in this cohort, and the absence of alpha or paired-chain data limited detectable features. It was suggested by the authors that the approach could potentially be generalized to other disease states and immunological phenotypes. Across donors, most TCR sequences were observed very rarely, whereas some public TCRs were present in many individuals. Because HLA typing was unavailable for some donors at each locus, only the typed subset was used in association tests. Compared with equally common non-associated chains, HLA-associated TCR beta chains in a later analysis were more clonally expanded and had lower generation probabilities. Some IMGT-functional V segments, including TRBV6-2 and TRBV6-3, could not be told apart with the 87-base-pair reads, so those segments were excluded. Some 16 rarely observed V segments, including chromosome 9 orphons, were excluded from the earlier analysis of just under 600 of the donors because counts were too low. A further reported finding was that TCR beta sequences accurately predicted the HLA-A and HLA-B alleles for most subjects in the first cohort. Sequencing depth was assumed to be roughly uniform across donors in the presence/absence analyses, though that assumption may not hold. In a later analysis, some 18,000 TCR beta sequences were associated with specific HLA alleles at a false discovery rate of 0.05. Correlated functional status among segregating V segments might be attributable to linkage disequilibrium, but an unknown experimental factor could not be ruled out. The classifier was reported to diagnose cytomegalovirus status with high specificity and sensitivity in both the original cohort and the validation cohort. When HLA alleles, especially DR and DQ, strongly co-occurred, attributing TCR associations to individual alleles was difficult. In a later analysis, most CMV-associated TCR beta chains were found to appear HLA-restricted, with HLA associations seemingly driven largely by CMV exposure. In a later analysis, several top co-occurrence clusters were reported to appear linked to parvovirus B19, influenza, CMV and Epstein-Barr virus. In vitro tests confirmed that a few of the cytomegalovirus-associated TCR beta chains recognize cytomegalovirus antigens. In an earlier analysis of more than 500 of the donors, most TCR beta V segments appeared in productive rearrangements about 87% or about 30% of the time, broadly matching IMGT annotations. In a later genetic analysis, a missense DCLRE1C variant was associated with V-gene and J-gene trimming of TCR beta chains, and the association was replicated in an independent cohort. A later analysis found that TCR association rates varied across HLA loci, with DRB1 alleles showing the most associated TCRs and HLA-C alleles the fewest. In a later genetic analysis, fewer N-insertions in productive TCRs were reported among donors in an Asian-associated ancestry cluster than the approximately 630-donor mean. Immune exposure information for the cohort was limited to CMV serostatus. The study gave a list of about 170 TCR beta chains associated with cytomegalovirus.

Libraries were built with the immunoSEQ multiplex PCR assay. The multiplex PCR relied on a mix of 60 forward primers for TCR Vbeta segments and 13 reverse primers for TCR Jbeta segments. A multiplex PCR assay on genomic DNA amplified the CDR3 region of rearranged TCR beta genes. Amplified TCR beta libraries were sequenced as 87-base-pair reads on the Illumina HiSeq System. Per the authors' processing: A later analysis tallied tens of millions of unique TCR beta chains across the 610 or so repertoires, and approximately 12 million of those chains were shared by two or more donors. To remove PCR and sequencing errors, raw reads were error-corrected and collapsed into unique sequences using a nearest-neighbor algorithm that merged closely related sequences. Alignment of CDR3 sequences to IMGT reference sequences was used to assign V, D and J gene segments. For a sequence to be retained, at least a six-nucleotide match to both a V gene segment and a J gene segment was required. A rearrangement was called productive if the CDR3 had no stop codons and remained in frame with V and J, and every other rearrangement was called non-productive. CDR3 was defined according to IMGT convention as the region running from the second conserved V-encoded cysteine to the conserved J-encoded phenylalanine. Sequences without an unambiguous match to a single V gene segment were excluded from the earlier analysis of about 640 of the donors. In an earlier analysis of 500 to 750 of the donors, V segments were called functional above 56.7% productive rearrangements and were called segregating when the between-donor standard deviation exceeded 5%. A statistical classification framework was built to diagnose cytomegalovirus status from the catalog of TCR beta chain sequences. V and J gene assignment, in a later analysis, came from comparing TCR nucleotide sequences with IMGT/GENE-DB human TR gene sequences. A later analysis assigned CDR3 sequences and most-parsimonious VDJ recombination scenarios with the TCRdist pipeline. In a later analysis, every TCR beta chain was defined by the combination of its CDR3 amino acid sequence and its V-gene family, and reads without a unique V-gene family were dropped. To address suspected cross-contamination and a sequencing artifact, a later analysis removed some 620 highly shared, low-generation-probability nucleotide sequences. In a later analysis, a clonal expansion index for each public chain was calculated from normalized within-repertoire ranks of inferred template counts. In a later analysis, generation probabilities were computed with a VDJ recombination model fitted to out-of-frame rearrangements, and the resulting probabilities were checked against IGoR. In a later analysis, hypergeometric tests were used to score TCR-TCR, TCR-HLA and TCR-CMV co-occurrence, with a repertoire-size bias correction applied to TCR pairs. In a later analysis, false discovery rates were estimated by permuting HLA or CMV assignments 20 times. A later analysis grouped co-occurring TCRs with DBSCAN, adding TCRdist sequence similarity when clustering within HLA-allele-positive subsets. Repertoires with fewer than 30,000 or more than 120,000 public chains, plus five repertoires with anomalous nucleotide sharing, were excluded from co-occurrence clustering. TCRdb retrieved this table from immuneACCESS and kept in-frame rearrangements only. Not all clones are present; in checked studies, unresolved V genes account for under half, and no reason is known for the remainder. For V, J and clone size, that table is used; D and trimming come from the DNA. The table for this sample lists 65,000 to 95,000 clones; under 80% of them were counted only once. Roughly an eighth of the sample goes to the ten largest clones.

The trim is 5 bases for V and 7 bases for J, with a gap of 18 bases between the germline ends. Sequences SGHAT (CDR1) and FQNNGV (CDR2) are obtained from the germline V gene. Its CDR3 holds 16 amino acids, cysteine through phenylalanine. The entry retains the CDR3 DNA only, 48 bases that are in frame from base 1. Sequencing input: PBMCs. The TCR was taken from a human donor in good health. The chain employs TRBV11-2 and TRBJ1-6; the D segment could be TRBD1, given 6 matching bases. The sequenced DNA: TGTGCCAGCAGCCAGGGGCCGGGGACGGGAAATTCACCCCTCCACTTT. It translates to CASSQGPGTGNSPLHF.